The 27 T cell receptor beta chains in this list originate from one sample, sequenced in a study of immune cell composition in non-small cell lung cancer. Normal lung sampling was at least 3 cm from the tumour, as distant as possible. The assay was immunoSEQ multiplex PCR, and TCRdb's table has in-frame clones only and misses some. The profile shows some 2,000 clones, approximately 82% of them singletons. Sequencing input: non-adjacent lung tissue. The receptors originated from a human donor with non-small cell lung cancer.

The V gene is TRBV28, the J gene TRBJ2-3, with TRBD2 matching 7 bases. Germline loops: CDR1 MDHEN, CDR2 SYDVKM. V lost 6 bases to trimming and J lost 5 bases; unmatched junction nucleotides: 14. The CDR3 runs 16 residues. The CDR3 DNA is TGTGCCAGCAGAAAATCTCGGCGGGAGCATCGAGATACGCAGTATTTT. It specifies CASRKSRREHRDTQYF.

V is TRBV29-1 and J is TRBJ2-3, with unresolved D. The CDR3 contains 14 residues. Trimming stripped 5 bases from V and 2 bases from J, with 14 bases between. The germline V gene encodes CDR1 SQVTM and CDR2 ANQGSEA. CDR3: CSVRSTENTDTQYF. Written as DNA, the CDR3 is TGCAGCGTTAGATCAACAGAGAACACAGATACGCAGTATTTT.

V usage is TRBV19 and J usage is TRBJ1-4; D possibly corresponds to TRBD1 (5 bases). This CDR3 comprises 13 residues. The V end was cut by 11 bases, the J end by 5 bases, with 15 bases between. Germline CDR1 and CDR2: LNHDA and SQIVND (reference sequence). The CDR3 is CAGLGGVNEKLFF. Here the CDR3 DNA reads TGTGCCGGCCTCGGGGGGGTAAATGAAAAACTGTTTTTT.

The V and J genes are TRBV28 and TRBJ2-3, with unresolved D. The germline CDR1 and CDR2 sequences are MDHEN and SYDVKM. The CDR3 contains 13 residues. Trimming removed 1 base at V and 6 bases at J, with 8 bases between. The CDR3 here is CASSLSIEDTQYF. Written as DNA, the CDR3 is TGTGCCAGCAGTTTATCCATAGAGGATACGCAGTATTTT.

This clone appeared a few times. The V and J genes are TRBV14 and TRBJ1-1, with no clear D. This CDR3 is built from 15 residues. Germline V gene data show CDR1 as SGHDN and CDR2 as FVKESK. V was trimmed by 2 bases and J by 5 bases, leaving 15 bases between them. In nucleotides, the CDR3 is TGTGCCAGCAGCCAATTGCTAGGAGGCGGGACTGAAGCTTTCTTT. It codes for CASSQLLGGGTEAFF.

V gene TRBV9 combines with J gene TRBJ2-5; TRBD2 matches 9 bases. Trimming cost V 0 bases and J 0 bases; bases outside gene matches: 6. Germline loops: CDR1 SGDLS, CDR2 YYNGEE. The CDR3 runs to 17 residues. This chain's CDR3 is CASSVGVAGAYQETQYF. DNA of the CDR3: TGTGCCAGCAGCGTAGGGGTAGCGGGAGCCTACCAAGAGACCCAGTACTTC.

CDR3 sequence (DNA): TGCAGCGTTGTCCGGGACAGGGGGAGAATCTACGAGCAGTACTTC. Translation gives CSVVRDRGRIYEQYF. This rearrangement joins TRBV29-1 to TRBJ2-7; 11 bases match TRBD1. CDR1 is SQVTM and CDR2 is ANQGSEA in the germline V gene. The CDR3 consists of 15 residues. V lost 4 bases and J lost 3; bases outside the gene matches: 8.

The chain is built from TRBV4-2 and TRBJ2-7; 7 nucleotides line up with TRBD1. Germline loops: CDR1 LGHNA, CDR2 YNFKEQ. The CDR3 spans 17 residues. V shed 2 bases and J 1 base; nucleotides not matched to a gene: 11. CDR3 DNA sequence: TGTGCCAGCAGCCAACAACAGGGGACCACCCAGTCCTACGAGCAGTACTTC. This translates into CASSQQQGTTQSYEQYF.

This sequence joins TRBV15 and TRBJ2-1, with a weak D call TRBD2 (6 bases). CDR1 and CDR2 from the germline V gene are LNHNV and YYDKDF (reference sequence). Trimming removed 4 bases from V and 4 bases from J, with 11 bases in between. This CDR3 has 14 amino acids. The CDR3 loop reads CATSKRTIYNEQFF. The CDR3 coding sequence is TGTGCCACCAGCAAGAGGACTATTTACAATGAGCAGTTCTTC.

The table lists this clone with a count of one. This sequence joins TRBV2 and TRBJ2-6; D is undetermined. The CDR3 spans 13 residues. Germline V gene sequence: CDR1 SNHLY, CDR2 FYNNEI. V was trimmed by 8 bases and J by 0 bases, leaving 5 bases between them. The CDR3, as DNA: TGTGCCAGCTACTTCTCTGGGGCCAACGTCCTGACTTTC. Translating it yields CASYFSGANVLTF.

The sample holds a few counts of this clone. This CDR3 is CASSYEAGGYEQYF. As DNA, the CDR3 is TGTGCCAGCAGTTACGAAGCGGGAGGCTACGAGCAGTACTTC. This rearrangement joins TRBV6-5 to TRBJ2-7, with 9 bases identical to TRBD2. Unmatched junction bases numbered 2, after V lost 2 bases and J lost 3 bases. Germline assignment: CDR1 MNHEY and CDR2 SVGAGI. CDR3 length equals 14 residues.

The chain recombines TRBV6-5 with TRBJ1-2; tentatively, D is TRBD1 (5 bases). CDR3 length equals 11 residues. Between the trimmed V and J ends, which lost 8 bases and 2 bases, there was a span of 6 bases. CDR1 is MNHEY and CDR2 is SVGAGI in the germline V gene. Here the CDR3 DNA reads TGTGCCAGCGGGGGGAACTATGGCTACACCTTC. Residues: CASGGNYGYTF.

This chain uses TRBV7-3 with TRBJ1-1; D remains ambiguous. Germline V gives CDR1 SGHTA, CDR2 FQGTGA. V was clipped by 3 bases and J by 5 bases, with 10 bases between them. CDR3 length equals 13 residues. DNA of the CDR3: TGTGCCAGCAGCTTCGGAGGAGGAACTGAAGCTTTCTTT. Translated: CASSFGGGTEAFF.

The rearrangement joins TRBV28 to TRBJ1-4; 10 positions agree with TRBD1. V lost 5 bases, J lost 7 bases, and 7 bases stayed unmatched. Germline V gene sequence: CDR1 MDHEN, CDR2 SYDVKM. This CDR3 is built from 15 residues. CDR3 DNA sequence: TGTGCCAGCAGTCCGACAGGGGGCGCATTTGAAAAACTGTTTTTT. It codes for CASSPTGGAFEKLFF.

This clone was detected only once. The chain has TRBV25-1 and TRBJ1-1; D perhaps matches TRBD1 (5 bases). Between the trimmed V and J ends, which lost 8 bases and 2 bases, there was a span of 15 bases. Germline CDR1 and CDR2: MGHDK and SYGVNS. CDR3 length: 14 amino acids. The CDR3 region is CASGGYGVNTEAFF. In DNA, the CDR3 is TGTGCCAGCGGGGGGTATGGGGTTAACACTGAAGCTTTCTTT.

There are a few counts of this clone. The rearrangement links TRBV19 to TRBJ2-2, with unresolved D. The CDR3 runs 13 residues. In germline, CDR1 is LNHDA, CDR2 SQIVND (reference sequence). V dropped 8 bases and J dropped 0 bases, with 7 bases sitting between them. In nucleotides, the CDR3 is TGTGCCAGTGCTTCGGCGAACACCGGGGAGCTGTTTTTT. This codes for CASASANTGELFF.

The J gene is TRBJ1-1, the V gene TRBV10-3, with a possible D match to TRBD1 (5 bases). V lost 6 bases and J 2 bases, leaving 16 bases between the germline ends. CDR3 size: 15 residues. Germline loops: CDR1 ENHRY, CDR2 SYGVKD. Here the CDR3 DNA reads TGTGCCATCAGAGCTTCAGGGATGGTTAACACTGAAGCTTTCTTT. It is translated as CAIRASGMVNTEAFF.

The chain employs TRBV7-8 and TRBJ2-7, with 7 bases aligning to TRBD1. This CDR3 has 14 residues. Germline-derived CDR1 and CDR2 are SGHVS and FQNEAQ. Germline trimming cut 1 base from V and 6 bases from J; bases unmatched to any gene: 6. The CDR3 protein is CASSLGNRGSEQYF. CDR3 DNA: TGTGCCAGCAGCTTAGGGAACAGGGGCTCCGAGCAGTACTTC.

For the CDR3, the DNA is TGTGCCAGCAGCGTCCACCCAGGGTTGGACAATGAGCAGTTCTTC. As protein: CASSVHPGLDNEQFF. The V call is TRBV9, the J call TRBJ2-1; the D gene is possibly TRBD1 (5 bases). The CDR3 is made up of 15 amino acids. Germline CDR1 reads SGDLS; CDR2 reads YYNGEE. With 2 bases removed from V and 5 bases from J, the gap between germline ends came to 14 bases.

The chain joins TRBV28 to TRBJ1-5, with unresolved D. The CDR3 is 13 amino acids. CDR1 MDHEN and CDR2 SYDVKM come from the germline V gene. V gave up 7 bases and J gave up 4 bases, with 11 bases separating them. The CDR3 is CASINGVNQPQHF. The CDR3, as DNA: TGTGCCAGCATTAACGGGGTTAATCAGCCCCAGCATTTT. Full variable domain (remainder filled in from reference TRBV28 and TRBJ1-5): DVKVTQSSRYLVKRTGEKVFLECVQDMDHENMFWYRQDPGLGLRLIYFSYDVKMKEKGDIPEGYSVSREKKERFSLILESASTNQTSMYLCASINGVNQPQHFGDGTRLSIL.

This clone has only one observation. The chain recombines TRBV29-1 with TRBJ1-1; TRBD1 agrees at 8 bases. There are 15 residues in the CDR3. Germline values: CDR1 SQVTM, CDR2 ANQGSEA. The J segment lost 4 bases and the V segment lost 4 bases, leaving 11 bases of the junction unmatched. The CDR3 coding sequence is TGCAGCGTTGTAACGAACAGGGGGGTTTCCACTGAAGCTTTCTTT. It yields the protein CSVVTNRGVSTEAFF.

This chain uses TRBV5-4 with TRBJ2-1, with D tentatively TRBD2 (6 bases). This CDR3 comprises 16 residues. Germline V gene sequence: CDR1 SGHNT, CDR2 YYREEE (reference sequence). Trimming removed 5 bases at V and 8 bases at J, with 23 bases between. In DNA form, the CDR3 reads TGTGCCAGCAGGGGGGTTGGGGATAGCGGTGCCTATGAGCAGTTCTTC. This codes for CASRGVGDSGAYEQFF.

This clone was detected once. The chain carries TRBV14 and TRBJ2-7; D ambiguous. CDR3 length equals 12 residues. Trimming took 4 bases from V and 6 from J, leaving 10 bases between them. Germline loops: CDR1 SGHDN, CDR2 FVKESK. CDR3 nucleotide sequence: TGTGCCAGCAGCCCAACTCGCTCCGAGCAGTACTTC. Amino acids: CASSPTRSEQYF.

This sequence joins TRBV5-6 and TRBJ2-7, with TRBD1 as a possible D gene (5 bases). Germline V CDR1 and CDR2: SGHDT, YYEEEE. The CDR3 is 13 amino acids. The V end was cut by 2 bases, the J end by 2 bases, with 8 bases between. The DNA of the CDR3 is TGTGCCAGCAGCTTACGACAGCCCTACGAGCAGTACTTC. It specifies CASSLRQPYEQYF. The whole variable domain, filled in from reference TRBV5-6 and TRBJ2-7, reads DAGVTQSPTHLIKTRGQQVTLRCSPKSGHDTVSWYQQALGQGPQFIFQYYEEEERQRGNFPDRFSGHQFPNYSSELNVNALLLGDSALYLCASSLRQPYEQYFGPGTRLTVT.

The chain combines TRBV6-5 with TRBJ1-4, with no clear D. Deletions cut 4 bases from V and 4 bases from J, with 10 bases between. CDR3 length: 14 residues. CDR1 MNHEY and CDR2 SVGAGI come from the germline V gene. The CDR3 coding sequence is TGTGCCAGCAGTTTCTCCGGGGATAATGAAAAACTGTTTTTT. It encodes CASSFSGDNEKLFF.

This chain uses TRBV14 with TRBJ2-3, with D perhaps TRBD2 (6 bases). V shed 5 bases and J shed 4 bases, with 19 bases lying between them. The CDR3 has 16 residues. Germline V lookup: CDR1 SGHDN, CDR2 FVKESK. The CDR3 DNA reads TGTGCCAGCAGCGCCCGACTAGTTTACGGGCCAGATACGCAGTATTTT. Amino acid sequence: CASSARLVYGPDTQYF.

CDR3 DNA: TGCGCCAGCAGCTCAGGACACGGCTCAAACATTCAGTACTTC. Its translation: CASSSGHGSNIQYF. This chain links TRBV5-1 with TRBJ2-4; a possible D gene is TRBD1 (5 bases). This CDR3 has 14 amino acids. Germline V gene data show CDR1 as SGHRS and CDR2 as YFSETQ. Trimming removed 3 bases at V and 6 bases at J, with 13 bases between.